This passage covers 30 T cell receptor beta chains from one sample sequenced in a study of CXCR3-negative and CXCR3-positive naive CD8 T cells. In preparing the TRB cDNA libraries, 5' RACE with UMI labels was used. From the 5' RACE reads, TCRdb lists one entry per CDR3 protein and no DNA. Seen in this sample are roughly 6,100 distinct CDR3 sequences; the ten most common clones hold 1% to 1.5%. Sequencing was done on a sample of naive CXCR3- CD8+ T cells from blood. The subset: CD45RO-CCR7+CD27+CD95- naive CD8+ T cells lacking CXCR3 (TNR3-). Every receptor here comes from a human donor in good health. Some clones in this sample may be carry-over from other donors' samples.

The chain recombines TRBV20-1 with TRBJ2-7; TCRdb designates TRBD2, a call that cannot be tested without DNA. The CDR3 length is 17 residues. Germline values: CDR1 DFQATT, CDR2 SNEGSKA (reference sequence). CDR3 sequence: CSARDRSGGPNSYEQYF.

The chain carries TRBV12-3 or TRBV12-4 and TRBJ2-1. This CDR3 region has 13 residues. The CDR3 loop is CASSFRPSNEQFF.

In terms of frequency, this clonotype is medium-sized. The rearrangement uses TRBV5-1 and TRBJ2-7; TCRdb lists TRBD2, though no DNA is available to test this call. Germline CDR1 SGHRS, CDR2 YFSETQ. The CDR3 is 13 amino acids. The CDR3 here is CASTGGESYEQYF.

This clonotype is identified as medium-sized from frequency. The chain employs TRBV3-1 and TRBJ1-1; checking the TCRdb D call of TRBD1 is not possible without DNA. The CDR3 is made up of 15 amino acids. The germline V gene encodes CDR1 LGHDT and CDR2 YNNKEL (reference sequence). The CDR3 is CASSQEGGIGTEAFF.

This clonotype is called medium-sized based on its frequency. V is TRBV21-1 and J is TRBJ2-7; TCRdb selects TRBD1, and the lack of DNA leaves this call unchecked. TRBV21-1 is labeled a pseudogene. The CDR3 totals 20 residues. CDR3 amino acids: CASSKGRVAPAPRGRYEQYF.

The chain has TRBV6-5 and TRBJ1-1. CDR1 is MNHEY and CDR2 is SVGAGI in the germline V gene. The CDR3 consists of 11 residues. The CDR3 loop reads CASSSLTEAFF.

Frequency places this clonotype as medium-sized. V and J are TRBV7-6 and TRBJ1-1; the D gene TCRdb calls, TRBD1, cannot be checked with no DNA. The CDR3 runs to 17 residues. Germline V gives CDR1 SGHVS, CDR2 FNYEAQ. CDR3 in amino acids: CASSLEDRGRGHTEAFF.

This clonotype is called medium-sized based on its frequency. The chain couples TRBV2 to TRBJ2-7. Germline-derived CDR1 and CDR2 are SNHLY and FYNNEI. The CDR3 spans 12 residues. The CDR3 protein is CASRGGPYEQYF.

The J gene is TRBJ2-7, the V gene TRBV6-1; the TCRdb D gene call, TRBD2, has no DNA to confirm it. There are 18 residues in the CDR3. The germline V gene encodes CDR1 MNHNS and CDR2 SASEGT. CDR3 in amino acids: CASSSHGTSGGSGYEQYF.

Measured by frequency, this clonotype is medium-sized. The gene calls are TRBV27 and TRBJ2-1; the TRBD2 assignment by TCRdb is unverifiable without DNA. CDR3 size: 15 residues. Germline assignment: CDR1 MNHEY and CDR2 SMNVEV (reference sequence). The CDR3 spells CASSPLAVSYNEQFF.

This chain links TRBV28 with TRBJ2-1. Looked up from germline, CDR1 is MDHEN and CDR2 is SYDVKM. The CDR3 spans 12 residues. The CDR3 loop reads CASSPLYNEQFF. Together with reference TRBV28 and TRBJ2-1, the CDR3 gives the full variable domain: DVKVTQSSRYLVKRTGEKVFLECVQDMDHENMFWYRQDPGLGLRLIYFSYDVKMKEKGDIPEGYSVSREKKERFSLILESASTNQTSMYLCASSPLYNEQFFGPGTRLTVL.

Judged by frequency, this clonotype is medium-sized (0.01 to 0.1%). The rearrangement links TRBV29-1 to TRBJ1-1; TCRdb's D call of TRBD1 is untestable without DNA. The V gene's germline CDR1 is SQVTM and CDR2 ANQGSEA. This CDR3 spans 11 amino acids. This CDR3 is CSVGQGAEAFF.

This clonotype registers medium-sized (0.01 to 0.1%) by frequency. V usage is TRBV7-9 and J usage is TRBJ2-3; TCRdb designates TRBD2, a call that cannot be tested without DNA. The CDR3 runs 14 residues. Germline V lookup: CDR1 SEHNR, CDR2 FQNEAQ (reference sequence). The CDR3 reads CASRTPIGTDTQYF.

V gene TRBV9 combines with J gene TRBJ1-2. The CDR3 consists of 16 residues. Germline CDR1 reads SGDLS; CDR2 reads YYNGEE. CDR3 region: CASSGPLSGANYGYTF. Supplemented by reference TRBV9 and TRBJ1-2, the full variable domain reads DSGVTQTPKHLITATGQRVTLRCSPRSGDLSVYWYQQSLDQGLQFLIQYYNGEERAKGNILERFSAQQFPDLHSELNLSSLELGDSALYFCASSGPLSGANYGYTFGSGTRLTVV.

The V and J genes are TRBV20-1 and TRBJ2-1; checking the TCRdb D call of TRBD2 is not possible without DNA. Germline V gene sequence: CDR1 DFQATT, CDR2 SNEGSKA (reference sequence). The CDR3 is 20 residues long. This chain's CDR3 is CSAMPSGTSGPARPYNEQFF.

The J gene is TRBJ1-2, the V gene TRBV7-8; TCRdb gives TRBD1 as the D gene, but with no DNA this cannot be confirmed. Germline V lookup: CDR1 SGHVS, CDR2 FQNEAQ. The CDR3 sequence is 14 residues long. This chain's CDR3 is CASSLGQFGHGYTF.

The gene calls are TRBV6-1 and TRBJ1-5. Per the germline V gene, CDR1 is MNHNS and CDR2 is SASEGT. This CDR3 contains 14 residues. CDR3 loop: CASDAQQNNQPQHF.

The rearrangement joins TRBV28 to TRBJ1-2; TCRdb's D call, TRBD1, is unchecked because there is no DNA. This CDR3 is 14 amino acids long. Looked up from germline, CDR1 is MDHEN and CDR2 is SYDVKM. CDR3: CASIPESSDYGYTF.

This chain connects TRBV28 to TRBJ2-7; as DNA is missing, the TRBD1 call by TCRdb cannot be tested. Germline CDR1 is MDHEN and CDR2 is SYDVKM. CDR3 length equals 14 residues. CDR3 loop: CATQFSGAVYEQYF.

This chain's CDR3 is CASSQDYEAGTYNEQFF. The rearrangement joins TRBV4-1 to TRBJ2-1; TCRdb selects TRBD2, and the lack of DNA leaves this call unchecked. This CDR3 is built from 17 residues. Germline loops: CDR1 MGHRA, CDR2 YSYEKL.

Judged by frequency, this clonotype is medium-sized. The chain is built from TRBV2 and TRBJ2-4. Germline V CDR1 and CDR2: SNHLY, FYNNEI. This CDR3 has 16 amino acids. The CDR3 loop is CASNQKLYHPKNIQYF.

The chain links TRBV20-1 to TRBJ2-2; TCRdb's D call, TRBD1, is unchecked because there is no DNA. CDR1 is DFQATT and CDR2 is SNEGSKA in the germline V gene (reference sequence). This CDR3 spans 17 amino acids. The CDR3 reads CSARDLSGQRNTGELFF.

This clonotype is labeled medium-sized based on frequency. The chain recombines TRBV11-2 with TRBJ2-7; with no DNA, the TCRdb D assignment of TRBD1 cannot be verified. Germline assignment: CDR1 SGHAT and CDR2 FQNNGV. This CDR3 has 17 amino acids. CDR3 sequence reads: CASSLRAGAKVSYEQYF.

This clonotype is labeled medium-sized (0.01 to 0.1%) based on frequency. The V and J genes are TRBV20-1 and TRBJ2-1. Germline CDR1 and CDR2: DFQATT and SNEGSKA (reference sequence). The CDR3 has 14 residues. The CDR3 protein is CSAQSGSSYNEQFF.

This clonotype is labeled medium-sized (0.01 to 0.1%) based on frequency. This chain's CDR3 is CASSSGLVSYNEQFF. The J gene is TRBJ2-1, the V gene TRBV7-8; as DNA is missing, the TRBD2 call by TCRdb cannot be tested. This CDR3 has 15 residues. Per germline, CDR1 SGHVS and CDR2 FQNEAQ.

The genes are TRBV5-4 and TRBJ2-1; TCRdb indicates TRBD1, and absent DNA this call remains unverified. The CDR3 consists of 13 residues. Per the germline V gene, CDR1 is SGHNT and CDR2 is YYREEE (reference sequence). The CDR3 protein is CASPGGSYNEQFF.

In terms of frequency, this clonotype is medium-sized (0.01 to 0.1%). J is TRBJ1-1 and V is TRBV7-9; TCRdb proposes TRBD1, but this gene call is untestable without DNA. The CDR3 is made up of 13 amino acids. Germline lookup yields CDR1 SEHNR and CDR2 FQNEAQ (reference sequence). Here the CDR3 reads CASSATGTGEAFF.

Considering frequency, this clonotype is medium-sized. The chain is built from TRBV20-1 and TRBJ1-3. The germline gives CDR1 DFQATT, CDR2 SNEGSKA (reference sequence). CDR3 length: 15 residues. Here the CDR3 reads CSARAQALSGNTIYF.

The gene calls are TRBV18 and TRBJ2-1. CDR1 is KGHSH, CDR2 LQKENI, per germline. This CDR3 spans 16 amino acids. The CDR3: CASSPPGVPYYNEQFF.

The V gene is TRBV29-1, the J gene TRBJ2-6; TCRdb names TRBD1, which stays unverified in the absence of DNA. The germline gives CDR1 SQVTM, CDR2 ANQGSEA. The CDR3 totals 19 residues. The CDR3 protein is CSVETPPGGHKSGANVLTF.